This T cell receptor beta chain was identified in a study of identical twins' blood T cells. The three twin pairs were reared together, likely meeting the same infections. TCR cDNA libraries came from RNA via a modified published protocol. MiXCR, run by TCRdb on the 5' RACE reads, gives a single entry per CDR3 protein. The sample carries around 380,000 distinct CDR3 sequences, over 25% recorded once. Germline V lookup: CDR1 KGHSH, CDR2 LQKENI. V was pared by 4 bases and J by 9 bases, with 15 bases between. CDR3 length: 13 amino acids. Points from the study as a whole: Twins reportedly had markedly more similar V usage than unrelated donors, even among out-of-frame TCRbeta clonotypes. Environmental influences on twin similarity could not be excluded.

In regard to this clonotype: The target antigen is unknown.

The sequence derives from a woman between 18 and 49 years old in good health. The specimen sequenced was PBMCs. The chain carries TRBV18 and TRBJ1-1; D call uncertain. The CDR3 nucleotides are TGTGCCAGCTCACAATCGCAGACGGAGAAAGCTTTCTTT. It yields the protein CASSQSQTEKAFF.